The rows below give T cell receptor beta chains drawn from one sample of a study of early T cells in non-severe SARS-CoV-2 infection. TCRdb fed the 5' RACE reads into MiXCR, producing one record per CDR3 protein. The sample has roughly 80,000 distinct CDR3 sequences; around 16% are singletons. The sample consisted of whole blood. Receptors were obtained from an adult who was a healthcare worker with PCR-confirmed SARS-CoV-2 infection or an uninfected control (not recorded which). Both conserved end residues are part of each CDR3. D genes are given only for firm matches. Clone size, where shown, is once, few, many, or a class for clones that have expanded.

TRBV9,NA,NA,TRBJ2-7,CASSAPGTYEQYF,TGTGCCAGCAGCGCCCCCGGGACTTACGAGCAGTACTTC
TRBV19,TRBD1,few,TRBJ2-7,CASSWTGPYEQYF,TGTGCCAGTAGTTGGACAGGCCCATACGAGCAGTACTTC
TRBV6-2/TRBV6-3,NA,NA,TRBJ1-2,CASREEYGYTF,TGTGCCAGCAGAGAGGAATATGGCTACACCTTC
TRBV3-1,NA,few,TRBJ2-7,CASSSGTQSYEQYF,TGTGCCAGCAGCTCCGGGACACAGTCCTACGAGCAGTACTTC
TRBV29-1,NA,many,TRBJ2-5,CSVDGQEKVQETQYF,TGCAGCGTTGACGGGCAGGAGAAAGTCCAAGAGACCCAGTACTTC
TRBV20-1,NA,few,TRBJ1-1,CSARDDAEAFF,TGCAGTGCTAGAGATGATGCTGAAGCTTTCTTT
TRBV11-3,NA,NA,TRBJ2-2,CASSLDVGGELFF,TGTGCCAGCAGCTTAGACGTTGGCGGGGAGCTGTTTTTT
TRBV12-3/TRBV12-4,TRBD1,NA,TRBJ2-2,CASRQTTGGNGELFF,TGTGCCAGCAGACAGACAACAGGGGGCAACGGGGAGCTGTTTTTT
TRBV28,NA,NA,TRBJ1-2,CATAYGYTF,TGTGCCACCGCTTATGGCTACACCTTC
TRBV12-3/TRBV12-4,NA,many,TRBJ1-5,CASSLARSNQPQHF,TGTGCCAGCAGTTTAGCCAGGTCCAATCAGCCCCAGCATTTT
TRBV18,NA,NA,TRBJ2-7,CASSPPPGKYEQYF,TGTGCCAGCTCACCACCGCCGGGGAAGTACGAGCAGTACTTC
TRBV19,NA,many,TRBJ1-2,CASSIIWAGEDYGYTF,TGTGCCAGTAGTATTATTTGGGCAGGGGAAGACTATGGCTACACCTTC
TRBV5-1,NA,few,TRBJ1-6,CASSPGTTKRSPLHF,TGCGCCAGCAGCCCGGGGACAACAAAGCGTTCACCCCTCCACTTT
TRBV18,TRBD1,many,TRBJ2-7,CASSWDRAYEQYF,TGTGCCAGCTCTTGGGACAGGGCCTACGAGCAGTACTTC
TRBV9,TRBD2,NA,TRBJ2-1,CASSVTSGMSYNEQFF,TGTGCCAGCAGCGTTACGAGCGGGATGTCCTACAATGAGCAGTTCTTC
TRBV6-6,TRBD1,medium-sized,TRBJ2-7,CASIGQGMNEQYF,TGTGCCAGCATAGGACAGGGGATGAACGAGCAGTACTTC
TRBV7-8,TRBD1,NA,TRBJ2-7,CASSSPGTGTYEQYF,TGTGCCAGCAGCTCCCCGGGGACAGGGACCTACGAGCAGTACTTC
TRBV28,TRBD1,few,TRBJ2-2,CASSRGQLGELFF,TGTGCCAGCAGTCGGGGACAGCTCGGGGAGCTGTTTTTT
TRBV28,NA,NA,TRBJ2-5,CATRREFQETQYF,TGTGCCACCAGGAGGGAATTTCAAGAGACCCAGTACTTC
TRBV27,TRBD1,few,TRBJ2-7,CASRLDRVPDEQYF,TGTGCCAGCAGGCTAGACAGGGTCCCCGACGAGCAGTACTTC
TRBV11-2,TRBD1,few,TRBJ1-1,CASSRLTGYTEAFF,TGTGCCAGCAGCCGCCTGACAGGGTACACTGAAGCTTTCTTT
TRBV4-3,TRBD2,NA,TRBJ2-7,CASSRAGVGEQYF,TGCGCCAGCAGCCGAGCGGGAGTCGGGGAGCAGTACTTC
TRBV2,NA,many,TRBJ1-1,CARGQMNTEAFF,TGTGCCAGAGGACAAATGAACACTGAAGCTTTCTTT